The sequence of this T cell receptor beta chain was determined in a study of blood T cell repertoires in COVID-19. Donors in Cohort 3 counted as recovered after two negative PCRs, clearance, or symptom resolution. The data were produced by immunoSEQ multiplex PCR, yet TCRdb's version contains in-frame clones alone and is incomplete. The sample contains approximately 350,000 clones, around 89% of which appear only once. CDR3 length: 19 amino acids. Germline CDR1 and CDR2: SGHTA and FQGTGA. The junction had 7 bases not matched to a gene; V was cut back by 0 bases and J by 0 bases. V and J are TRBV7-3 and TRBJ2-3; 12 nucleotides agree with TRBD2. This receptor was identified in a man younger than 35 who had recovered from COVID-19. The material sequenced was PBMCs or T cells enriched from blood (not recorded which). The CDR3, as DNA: TGTGCCAGCAGCTTAACTAGGACTAGCGGGGTTCCTAGCACAGATACGCAGTATTTT. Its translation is CASSLTRTSGVPSTDTQYF.